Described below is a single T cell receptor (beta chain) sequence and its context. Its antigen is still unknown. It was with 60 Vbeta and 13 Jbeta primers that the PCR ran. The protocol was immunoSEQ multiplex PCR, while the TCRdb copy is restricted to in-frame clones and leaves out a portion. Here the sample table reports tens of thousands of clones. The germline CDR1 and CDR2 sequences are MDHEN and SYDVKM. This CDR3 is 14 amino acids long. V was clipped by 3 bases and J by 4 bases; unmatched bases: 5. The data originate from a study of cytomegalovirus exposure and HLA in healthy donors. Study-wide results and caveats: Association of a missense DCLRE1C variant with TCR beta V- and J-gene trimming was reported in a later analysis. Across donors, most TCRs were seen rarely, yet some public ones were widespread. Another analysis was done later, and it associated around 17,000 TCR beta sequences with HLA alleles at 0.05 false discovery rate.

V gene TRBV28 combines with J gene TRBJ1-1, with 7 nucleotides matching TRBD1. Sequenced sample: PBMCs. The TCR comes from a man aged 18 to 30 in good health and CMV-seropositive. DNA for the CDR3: TGTGCCAGCAGTTTTCAGGGGGTGTCCACTGAAGCTTTCTTT. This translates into CASSFQGVSTEAFF.